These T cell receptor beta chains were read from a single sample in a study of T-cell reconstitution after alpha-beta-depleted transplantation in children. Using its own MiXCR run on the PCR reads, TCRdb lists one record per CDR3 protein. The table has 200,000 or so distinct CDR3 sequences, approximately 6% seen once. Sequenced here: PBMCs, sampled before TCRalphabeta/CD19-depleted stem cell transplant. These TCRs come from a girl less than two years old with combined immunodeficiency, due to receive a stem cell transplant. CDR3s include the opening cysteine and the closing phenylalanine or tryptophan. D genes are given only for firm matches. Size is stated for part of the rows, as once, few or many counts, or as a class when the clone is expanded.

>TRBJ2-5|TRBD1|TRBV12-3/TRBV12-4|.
CASSLGETGAQETQYF
TGTGCCAGCAGTTTAGGGGAGACAGGGGCCCAAGAGACCCAGTACTTC
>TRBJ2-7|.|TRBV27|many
CASSSRDPYEQYF
TGTGCCAGCAGTTCCAGGGACCCCTACGAGCAGTACTTC
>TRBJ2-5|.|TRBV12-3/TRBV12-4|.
CVSSLVQRATRETQYF
TGTGTCAGCAGTTTGGTCCAGCGGGCCACCCGGGAGACCCAGTACTTC
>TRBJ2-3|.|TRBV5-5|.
CASSLEFVTPADTQYF
TGTGCCAGCAGCTTGGAATTCGTGACCCCTGCAGATACGCAGTATTTT
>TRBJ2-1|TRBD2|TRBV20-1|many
CSASSGGLYNEQFF
TGCAGTGCTAGTAGCGGGGGCCTTTACAATGAGCAGTTCTTC
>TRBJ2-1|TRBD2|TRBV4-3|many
CASSQQWVAGDNEQFF
TGCGCCAGCAGCCAACAATGGGTGGCGGGGGACAATGAGCAGTTCTTC
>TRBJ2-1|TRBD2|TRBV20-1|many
CSARDGGRSPYNEQFF
TGCAGTGCTAGAGATGGCGGGAGGAGTCCCTACAATGAGCAGTTCTTC
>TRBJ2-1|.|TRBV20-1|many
CSAGDPREFNEQFF
TGCAGTGCTGGGGACCCGAGGGAATTCAATGAGCAGTTCTTC
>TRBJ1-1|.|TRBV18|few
CASSLPFGASNTEAFF
TGTGCCAGCTCACTACCGTTCGGGGCCTCCAACACTGAAGCTTTCTTT
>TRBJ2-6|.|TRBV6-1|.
CASRGTPSGANVLTF
TGTGCCAGCCGGGGGACTCCCTCTGGGGCCAACGTCCTGACTTTC
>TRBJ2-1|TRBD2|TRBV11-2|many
CASSLGIVAGESFYNEQFF
TGTGCCAGCAGCTTAGGGATAGTAGCGGGAGAGTCGTTCTACAATGAGCAGTTCTTC